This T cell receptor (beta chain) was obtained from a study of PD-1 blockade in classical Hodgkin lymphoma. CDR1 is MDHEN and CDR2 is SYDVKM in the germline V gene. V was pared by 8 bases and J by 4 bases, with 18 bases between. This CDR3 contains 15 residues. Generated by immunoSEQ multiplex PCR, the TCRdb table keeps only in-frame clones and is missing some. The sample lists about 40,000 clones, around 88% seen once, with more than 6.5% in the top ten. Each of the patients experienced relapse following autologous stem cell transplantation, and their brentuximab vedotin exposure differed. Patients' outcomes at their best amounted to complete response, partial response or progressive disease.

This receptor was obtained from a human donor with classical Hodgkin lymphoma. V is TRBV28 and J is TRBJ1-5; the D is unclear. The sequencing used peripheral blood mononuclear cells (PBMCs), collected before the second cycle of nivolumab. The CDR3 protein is CASHHARTRNQPQHF. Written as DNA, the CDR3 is TGTGCCAGCCATCATGCACGGACCCGGAATCAGCCCCAGCATTTT.